The sequence of this TCR beta chain was determined in a study of CD8 T cells in ankylosing spondylitis. The V end was cut by 8 bases, the J end by 6 bases, with 10 bases between. This CDR3 has 11 residues. CDR1 and CDR2 (germline): SNHLY, FYNNEI. TCRdb re-derived calls from the 5' RACE reads in MiXCR, one entry per CDR3 protein. Of about 350,000 distinct CDR3 sequences listed, 20% to 25% are singletons. On this clonotype itself: Its specificity is unknown.

Study-wide findings and caveats: There was a TCR beta motif, made of several highly homologous variants, that appeared characteristic of ankylosing spondylitis blood.

Sequencing input: blood, either unsorted or a sorted T cell fraction (not recorded which). The rearrangement links TRBV2 to TRBJ1-2, with D hard to call. This clonotype originated in a male donor with ankylosing spondylitis or in good health (not recorded which). The CDR3 here is CASQRSDGYTF. Here the CDR3 DNA reads TGTGCCAGCCAGAGAAGTGATGGCTACACCTTC.